Listed below are T cell receptor beta chains from one sample, sequenced in a study of cytomegalovirus exposure and HLA in healthy donors. Method: immunoSEQ multiplex PCR; TCRdb's copy keeps in-frame clones and lacks some. The sample contains some 85,000 clones, over 60% of which appear only once. Sequenced material: PBMCs. These receptors came from a man younger than 40 in good health and CMV-seronegative. Each CDR3 is given with its conserved first and last residue. Fields, in order: V gene, clone size, D gene, J gene, CDR3 DNA, CDR3 protein. D genes are given only for firm matches. Clone size appears in some rows only: once, few, many, or a class for an expanded clone.

>TRBV27|few|-|TRBJ2-3
TGTGCCAGCGGCCCCGGAGGCACAGATACGCAGTATTTT
CASGPGGTDTQYF
>TRBV5-1|-|-|TRBJ1-5
TGCGCCAGCAGCTTAAGCAGCGAGAGCAATCAGCCCCAGCATTTT
CASSLSSESNQPQHF
>TRBV2|-|TRBD2|TRBJ2-3
TGTGCCAGTGGGGGGGGGAGGTTTAGCACAGATACGCAGTATTTT
CASGGGRFSTDTQYF
>TRBV5-1|-|-|TRBJ2-5
TGCGCCAGCAGCTTGGGCGAACGAGAGACCCAGTACTTC
CASSLGERETQYF
>TRBV30|-|TRBD1|TRBJ2-1
TGTGCCGGGGGACAGGGAAGGAATGAGCAGTTCTTC
CAGGQGRNEQFF
>TRBV2|once|-|TRBJ1-2
TGTGCCAGCAGTGAAGCGGCCAGATATGGCTACACCTTC
CASSEAARYGYTF
>TRBV6-1|few|-|TRBJ1-1
TGTGCCAGCAGTGAAAGGACACCGGGCACTGAAGCTTTCTTT
CASSERTPGTEAFF
>TRBV9|-|-|TRBJ1-1
TGTGCCAGCAGATTCCTCACGGGAGGGACTGAAGCTTTCTTT
CASRFLTGGTEAFF
>TRBV5-4|few|TRBD1|TRBJ1-2
TGTGCCAGCAGCCGTATACCGGGACAGGGGGCGGAATGGTATGGCTACACCTTC
CASSRIPGQGAEWYGYTF
>TRBV5-1|-|-|TRBJ2-2
TGCGCCAGCAGCTTGCGGTCCTACACCGGGGAGCTGTTTTTT
CASSLRSYTGELFF
>TRBV7-6|-|TRBD1|TRBJ1-2
TGTGCCAGCAGCCCGGACAGGGGGTTTTATGGCTACACCTTC
CASSPDRGFYGYTF
>TRBV5-1|few|-|TRBJ2-1
TGCGCCAGCAGCTTCACGACTGAAAACAATGAGCAGTTCTTC
CASSFTTENNEQFF
>TRBV7-2|-|-|TRBJ2-1
TGTGCCAGCAGCTACCCCTTGGCGGGGCGTTTTTCGAATGAGCAGTTCTTC
CASSYPLAGRFSNEQFF
>TRBV29-1|-|-|TRBJ2-2
TGCAGCGTTGAAGATCTAGAGGGAAAATCGCCCGGGGAGCTGTTTTTT
CSVEDLEGKSPGELFF
>TRBV6-4|-|-|TRBJ2-3
TGTGCCAGCAGTGACGGGGGGGGGCCAGATACGCAGTATTTT
CASSDGGGPDTQYF
>TRBV4-1|-|-|TRBJ1-1
TGCGCCAGCAGCCAAGACAGGGACAAACCTGAAGCTTTCTTT
CASSQDRDKPEAFF
>TRBV6-4|-|-|TRBJ2-1
TGTGCCAGCAGTGGGGGGGAGACGGGCAATGAGCAGTTCTTC
CASSGGETGNEQFF
>TRBV19|once|-|TRBJ2-7
TGTGCCAGTTCTCGGGACTCCTACGAGCAGTACTTC
CASSRDSYEQYF
>TRBV25-1|-|TRBD1|TRBJ1-2
TGTGCCAGCAGTCCCGACAGGGGAGGCTATGGCTACACCTTC
CASSPDRGGYGYTF
>TRBV6-5|-|TRBD1|TRBJ1-2
TGTGCCGCAAGACAAACAGGGGACGATGGCTACACCTTC
CAARQTGDDGYTF
>TRBV6-5|-|TRBD1|TRBJ1-1
TGTGCCAGCAGTCCCGGACAGGCCCTTCGGGCTTTCTTT
CASSPGQALRAFF
>TRBV13|-|-|TRBJ2-1
TGTGCCAGCAGCTTAGGGGCTCTAGCCCTAAGCGATGAGCAGTTCTTC
CASSLGALALSDEQFF
>TRBV5-6|-|-|TRBJ2-5
TGTGCCAGCAGCTTAGAAATGTATCTACCCCTAGAGACCCAGTACTTC
CASSLEMYLPLETQYF
>TRBV5-1|-|-|TRBJ1-6
TGCGCCAGCAGCTCGGGGGGGGAAAGGTATAATTCACCCCTCCACTTT
CASSSGGERYNSPLHF
>TRBV28|-|-|TRBJ1-5
TGTGCCAGCAACGGCAGGGGCAGCAATCAGCCCCAGCATTTT
CASNGRGSNQPQHF
>TRBV27|-|TRBD2|TRBJ2-1
TGTGCCAGCAGTTTACGGGCCTTAGCGGGGGGCTCCTACAATGAGCAGTTCTTC
CASSLRALAGGSYNEQFF
>TRBV4-3|few|TRBD1|TRBJ1-4
TGCGCCAGCAGCCAATCCGGACAGGAAGATGAAAAACTGTTTTTT
CASSQSGQEDEKLFF
>TRBV5-6|-|TRBD1|TRBJ1-5
TGTGCCAGCAGTTTAGGGGGCAGGCAGCCCCAGCATTTT
CASSLGGRQPQHF
>TRBV6-5|few|TRBD1|TRBJ1-6
TGTGCCAGCAGACCCAGGGGGACCCATAATTCACCCCTCCACTTT
CASRPRGTHNSPLHF
>TRBV18|-|-|TRBJ1-6
TGTGCCAGCTCACCCCTTGGACTGGGAAATTCACCCCTCCACTTT
CASSPLGLGNSPLHF
>TRBV4-3|-|-|TRBJ2-7
TGCGCCAGCAGCCAAGACTGGAGGACAGACTTCTCCTACGAGCAGTACTTC
CASSQDWRTDFSYEQYF
>TRBV6-1|-|-|TRBJ1-2
TGTGCCAGCAGTGAAGCTCCGGCGCGGATAGGTGATGGCTACACCTTC
CASSEAPARIGDGYTF
>TRBV5-6|-|TRBD1|TRBJ1-2
TGTGCCAGCAGCTTGCTGGCAGGGGGCCGTGTGGGGTATGGCTACACCTTC
CASSLLAGGRVGYGYTF
>TRBV27|-|TRBD1|TRBJ1-4
TGTGCCAGCAGTTTACAGGGGGCGAGGGAAAAACTGTTTTTT
CASSLQGAREKLFF
>TRBV10-3|few|TRBD1|TRBJ1-1
TGTGCCATCGGGGGACAGGCTGGGGACACTGAAGCTTTCTTT
CAIGGQAGDTEAFF
>TRBV7-9|-|TRBD2|TRBJ2-3
TGTGCCAGCAGCTTAGGAATTCCGGGACTAGCTGTCCCAGATACGCAGTATTTT
CASSLGIPGLAVPDTQYF
>TRBV19|-|TRBD2|TRBJ2-3
TGTGCCAGTAGTATAGATGGGACTAGTATGGGCACAGATACGCAGTATTTT
CASSIDGTSMGTDTQYF
>TRBV4-1|-|TRBD2|TRBJ2-1
TGCGCCAGCAGCCCTAGCGGTACACTAAGTAGTGAGCAGTTCTTC
CASSPSGTLSSEQFF
>TRBV28|-|-|TRBJ1-2
TGTGCCAGCAGTTTAGTGGGCAGGAACTATGGCTACACCTTC
CASSLVGRNYGYTF
>TRBV6-1|-|TRBD1|TRBJ2-1
TGTGCCAGCAGCCCCGGACAGGGCCGTTATGAGCAGTTCTTC
CASSPGQGRYEQFF
>TRBV9|-|TRBD1|TRBJ2-3
TGTGCCAGCAGCCCGGGACAGGGCGGGTTTGGATACACAGATACGCAGTATTTT
CASSPGQGGFGYTDTQYF
>TRBV28|-|-|TRBJ1-1
TGTGCCAGCAACCCTAGGGGGGGAGGGGGGACTGAAGCTTTCTTT
CASNPRGGGGTEAFF
>TRBV19|-|TRBD1|TRBJ1-1
TGTGCCAGTAGCGGGGCACCGACAGGGAGTAATGAAGCTTTCTTT
CASSGAPTGSNEAFF
>TRBV18|-|TRBD1|TRBJ2-7
TGTGCCAGCTCAACAGGGGCGACAGTTTACGAGCAGTACTTC
CASSTGATVYEQYF
>TRBV10-2|-|-|TRBJ1-2
TGCGCCAGCAGTCCCCAAAATAACTATGGCTACACCTTC
CASSPQNNYGYTF
>TRBV2|once|-|TRBJ2-2
TGTGCCAGCAGGTACAGGGCAGGGGAGCTGTTTTTT
CASRYRAGELFF
>TRBV6-1|-|-|TRBJ2-7
TGTGCCAGCAGTGAAGGTCCGGGGGGCGATTCCTACGAGCAGTACTTC
CASSEGPGGDSYEQYF
>TRBV6-1|-|-|TRBJ2-1
TGTGCCAGCAGTGCGTCAGGGGCCGGGGATGAGCAGTTCTTC
CASSASGAGDEQFF
>TRBV9|-|-|TRBJ1-2
TGTGCCAGCAGCCCGGGAAATAACTATGGCTACACCTTC
CASSPGNNYGYTF
>TRBV11-2|-|-|TRBJ2-1
TGTGCCAGCAGCAAAATCGACTGGTCCCGGGGTGAGCAGTTCTTC
CASSKIDWSRGEQFF